This TCR beta chain was identified in a study of glioma-infiltrating T cells after dendritic cell vaccination listed by TCRdb under 2016. Context from the whole study: A cohort of about 15 glioblastoma patients from Phase I and II dendritic cell vaccination trials was included, of whom 9 were newly diagnosed and 6 had recurrent disease. Between the early 2000s and the early 2010s, the patients were given dendritic cell vaccination pulsed with autologous tumor lysate. To make the vaccine, monocyte-derived dendritic cells were cultured for 6 to 8 days with IL-4 and GM-CSF and then pulsed overnight with autologous tumor lysate. Each patient got three intradermal injections of the dendritic cell vaccine, spaced at biweekly intervals, in the arm below the axilla. In glioblastoma patients vaccinated with dendritic cells, deep sequencing of TCR beta CDR3 regions served to measure tumor-infiltrating lymphocyte content and to compare repertoires between tumor and blood. Survival after dendritic cell vaccination was correlated with TCR sequencing metrics, such as TIL content and the overlap between tumor and blood repertoires.

TCRB CDR3 regions were amplified from approximately 2 ug genomic DNA, or all available DNA if less, using the immunoSEQ assay. Multiplex PCR used 60 forward primers for TCR V beta segments and 13 reverse primers for J beta segments. To estimate reads per starting template, synthetic control templates were spiked into each sample at limiting dilution. Sequencing produced 87 bp reads on the Illumina HiSeq System. Per the authors' processing: PCR and sequencing errors were removed by a nearest neighbor algorithm that merged closely related sequences. TCR overlap was defined as the percentage of unique tumor TCR beta sequences that were also found in the peripheral blood of the same patient. What TCRdb holds here is the immuneACCESS table cut down to in-frame rearrangements. Part of the clones is not present; checked against another copy, under half of the missing clones reflect an unresolved V gene, and the others are unexplained. That table gives V, J and clone size, and the DNA gave D and trimming. The sample contains 71,000 or so clones, approximately 81% of them found a single time. The ten largest clones capture around 8% of the sample.

As concerns this clone: Its antigen remains undetermined. Within one base of it there is no much larger clone, and no base qualities were kept.

General conclusions and limits of the study: The cohort was small and heterogeneous, with few patients having full blood and tumor sets and even fewer initial-recurrent tumor pairs. After dendritic cell vaccination, a higher estimated pretreatment TIL content predicted longer time to progression and longer overall survival. The three-group TCR overlap response model was characterized as speculative, and prospective validation of the model was stated to be required. No direct relationship between TCR clonality and survival was found, suggesting a diverse polyclonal response may matter.

Patients were selected for having adequate residual fresh-frozen tumor tissue and more than two years of available survival data. Although molecular status otherwise differed among the glioblastoma patients, no patient had an isocitrate dehydrogenase mutation. PBMC were collected before vaccination, two weeks after the third vaccination, and at tumor progression if progression occurred. The Qiagen DNeasy Blood extraction Kit was used to extract genomic DNA. Inclusive of the bounding cysteine and phenylalanine, the CDR3 is 14 residues long. CDR3 DNA only is kept here, 42 bases in frame from base 1. For this chain, trimming is 4 bases at the V end and 10 bases at the J end, and the number of junction bases without a gene match is 6. Taken from the germline V gene, the CDR1 and CDR2 loops are SNHLY and FYNNEI.

The sequenced sample was blood, obtained before dendritic cell vaccination. Recombination linked TRBV2 to TRBJ1-6; 8 middle bases align to TRBD1. The source of this sequence is a human donor with glioblastoma. The sequence in DNA is TGTGCCAGCAGTGTTTCGACAGGGGAATCACCCCTCCACTTT. Translated, it reads CASSVSTGESPLHF.